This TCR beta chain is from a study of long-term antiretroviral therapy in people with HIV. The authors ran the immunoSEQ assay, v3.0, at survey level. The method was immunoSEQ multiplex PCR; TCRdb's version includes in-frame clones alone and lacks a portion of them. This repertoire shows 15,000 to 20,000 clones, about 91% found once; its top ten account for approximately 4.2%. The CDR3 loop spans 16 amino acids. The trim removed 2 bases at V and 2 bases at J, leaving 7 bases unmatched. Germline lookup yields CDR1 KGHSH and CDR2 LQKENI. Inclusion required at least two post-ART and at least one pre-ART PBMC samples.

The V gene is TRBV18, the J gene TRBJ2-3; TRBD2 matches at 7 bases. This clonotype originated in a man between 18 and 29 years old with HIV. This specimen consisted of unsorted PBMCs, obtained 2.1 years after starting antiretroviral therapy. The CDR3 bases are TGTGCCAGCTCACCAACAGCGGGGAGTACCACAGATACGCAGTATTTT. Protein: CASSPTAGSTTDTQYF.